This T cell receptor (beta chain) is drawn from a study of blood T cells in healthy people across ages. Comments on this clonotype: A read error may produce the germline difference seen at one junction end.

The CDR3 totals 15 residues. The germline V gene encodes CDR1 SSHAT and CDR2 FNYEAQ (reference sequence). Through a sample-barcoded 5' primer and a J-beta primer mix, a second PCR was run for 7 to 11 cycles. Each CDR3 protein is one row after TCRdb ran MiXCR on the 5' RACE reads. This table holds around 520,000 distinct CDR3 sequences, about 28% found once. This sample also appeared in a second study, on T cells of mothers and their children. That source reports: cDNA was synthesized from all extracted RNA at roughly 1.6 ug per reaction.

The receptor was isolated from a boy younger than 10 in good health. The specimen was blood. The genes are TRBV7-7 and TRBJ2-5; D might be TRBD1 (8 bases). The CDR3 nucleotides read TGTGCTAGCAGCTTAACTCACAGGGGGGGCGAGACCCAGTACTTC. Translation: CASSLTHRGGETQYF. Full variable domain (remainder filled in from reference TRBV7-7 and TRBJ2-5): GAGVSQSPRYKVTKRGQDVTLRCDPISSHATLYWYQQALGQGPEFLTYFNYEAQPDKSGLPSDRFSAERPEGSISTLTIQRTEQRDSAMYRCASSLTHRGGETQYFGPGTRLLVL.